The 18 T cell receptor beta chains in this list originate from one sample, sequenced in a study of control samples from healthy donors and cancer patients. The table came from immunoSEQ multiplex PCR; TCRdb's copy has only in-frame clones and leaves some out. Seen here are about 160,000 clones, 94% observed once, and the top ten hold 7.5% to 8.5%. Material: blood. Receptors were obtained from a woman in her thirties or forties in good health.

The rearrangement joins TRBV7-9 to TRBJ2-7, with TRBD2 matching over 14 bases. V dropped 5 bases and J dropped 5; count of bases not matched to a gene: 8. CDR3 length equals 16 residues. Per the germline V gene, CDR1 is SEHNR and CDR2 is FQNEAQ (reference sequence). The DNA for the CDR3 is TGTGCCAGCAGCCTGGGACTAGCGGGAGCGATCCACGAGCAGTACTTC. Its protein product is CASSLGLAGAIHEQYF.

V and J are TRBV19 and TRBJ1-2; D is perhaps TRBD1 (6 bases). The germline V gene has CDR1 LNHDA and CDR2 SQIVND (reference sequence). Trimming pared 0 bases from V and 8 bases from J, leaving 13 bases between. CDR3 length: 14 amino acids. For the CDR3, the DNA is TGTGCCAGTAGTATAGATCCACAGGGAAGCGGCTACACCTTC. Translation gives CASSIDPQGSGYTF.

The chain employs TRBV30 and TRBJ1-3; D gene uncertain. Trimming removed 0 bases from V and 3 bases from J, with 3 bases in between. Germline V gene data show CDR1 as GTSNPN and CDR2 as SVGIG (reference sequence). The CDR3 runs to 12 residues. CDR3 sequence (DNA): TGTGCCTGGAGTGTACTTGGAAACACCATATATTTT. It translates to CAWSVLGNTIYF. Complete variable domain (other parts from reference TRBV30 and TRBJ1-3): SQTIHQWPATLVQPVGSPLSLECTVEGTSNPNLYWYRQAAGRGLQLLFYSVGIGQISSEVPQNLSASRPQDRQFILSSKKLLLSDSGFYLCAWSVLGNTIYFGEGSWLTVV.

The V and J genes are TRBV12-3 or TRBV12-4 and TRBJ1-5; D not resolved. CDR3 length equals 13 residues. Trimming shortened V by 6 bases and J by 1 base, and 7 bases separated the two germline ends. In nucleotides, the CDR3 is TGTGCCAGCAGCATTATGAGCAATCAGCCCCAGCATTTT. This gives the protein CASSIMSNQPQHF.

The chain links TRBV3-1 (or the pseudogene TRBV3-2) to TRBJ1-1; D uncertain. The length of the CDR3 is 12 residues. The ends were cut back, 4 bases at V and 5 bases at J, with 8 bases in the middle. CDR1 is LGHDT and CDR2 is YNNKEL in the germline V gene (reference sequence). The CDR3 nucleotides read TGTGCCAGCAGCCTCGGAAGTACTGAAGCTTTCTTT. Translated, it gives CASSLGSTEAFF.

The J gene is TRBJ2-3, the V gene TRBV7-2, with 7 bases lining up with TRBD2. Germline loops: CDR1 SGHTA, CDR2 FQGNSA. V trimming: 4 bases; J trimming: 1 base; junction bases outside the gene matches: 8. The CDR3 sequence is 16 residues long. The CDR3 DNA reads as TGTGCCAGCAGCTCAAAGCGGGAAGGGGGCACAGATACGCAGTATTTT. This codes for CASSSKREGGTDTQYF.

This clone was counted once. The chain uses TRBV28 and TRBJ2-1; 12 positions agree with TRBD2. This CDR3 region has 14 residues. Germline V gene lookup returns CDR1 MDHEN and CDR2 SYDVKM. Unmatched junction bases numbered 5, after V lost 6 bases and J lost 8 bases. The CDR3, as DNA: TGTGCCAGCAGAACTAGCGGGGGGCACTATGAGCAGTTCTTC. Translation: CASRTSGGHYEQFF.

The rearrangement joins TRBV6-6 to TRBJ1-1; 7 nucleotides agree with TRBD1. The germline CDR1 and CDR2 sequences are MNHNY and SVGAGI (reference sequence). The CDR3 loop spans 14 amino acids. With 6 bases clipped from V and 0 bases from J, the junction kept 4 bases outside the gene matches. The CDR3 loop reads CASSRGQVNTEAFF. The CDR3 DNA follows: TGTGCCAGCAGCCGTGGACAGGTGAACACTGAAGCTTTCTTT.

The chain joins TRBV19 to TRBJ1-2, with 7 bases identical to TRBD1. With V trimmed by 5 bases and J by 0 bases, 6 bases remained unmatched. This CDR3 spans 15 amino acids. Germline CDR1 and CDR2: LNHDA and SQIVND (reference sequence). The CDR3 DNA reads as TGTGCCAGTAGTGAGTCGACAGGGACTAACTATGGCTACACCTTC. Translation gives CASSESTGTNYGYTF.

The rearrangement joins TRBV9 to TRBJ1-1; D is unresolved. V was cut by 0 bases and J by 2 bases, with 5 bases left in between. The CDR3 covers 13 residues. The germline CDR1 and CDR2 sequences are SGDLS and YYNGEE. Written as DNA, the CDR3 is TGTGCCAGCAGCGTAGAGAGCAACACTGAAGCTTTCTTT. Its protein is CASSVESNTEAFF.

The chain recombines TRBV7-2 with TRBJ2-7, with TRBD2 matching over 7 bases. CDR3 length equals 14 residues. Germline V lookup: CDR1 SGHTA, CDR2 FQGNSA. With 5 bases clipped from V and 3 bases from J, the junction kept 7 bases outside the gene matches. CDR3 loop: CASSPGTKNYEQYF. The CDR3 DNA sequence: TGTGCCAGCAGCCCCGGGACTAAAAACTACGAGCAGTACTTC.

This clone has a single count. This chain uses TRBV4-3 with TRBJ2-1; D unclear. CDR3 length: 13 residues. Looked up from germline, CDR1 is LGHNA and CDR2 is YSLEER. Trimming took off 8 bases at V and 4 bases at J, with 12 bases between the two ends. CDR3 sequence: CASGSKRYNEQFF. As DNA, the CDR3 is TGCGCCAGCGGATCGAAAAGGTACAATGAGCAGTTCTTC.

The V and J genes are TRBV9 and TRBJ2-5; 10 bases map to TRBD2. V lost 6 bases and J lost 5; bases outside the gene matches: 7. CDR3 length: 14 residues. CDR1 is SGDLS, CDR2 YYNGEE, per germline. CDR3 DNA sequence: TGTGCCAGCAACCTAGCGGGAGTCGCTGAGACCCAGTACTTC. The encoded protein is CASNLAGVAETQYF.

This rearrangement joins TRBV15 to TRBJ2-3, with TRBD2 matching over 14 bases. In germline, CDR1 is LNHNV, CDR2 YYDKDF (reference sequence). J gave up 5 bases and V 2 bases, and 9 bases lay outside the gene matches. This CDR3 contains 18 residues. CDR3 sequence (DNA): TGTGCCACCAGCAGACCCATGGGACTAGCGGGAGTAGTAGATACGCAGTATTTT. Translation: CATSRPMGLAGVVDTQYF.

The V and J genes are TRBV2 and TRBJ2-7, with 10 bases matching TRBD1. Germline assignment: CDR1 SNHLY and CDR2 FYNNEI. CDR3 length: 15 residues. V lost 11 bases and J lost 0; bases outside the gene matches: 10. The CDR3 DNA is TGTGCCTGGACTTCCCGGGACAGGGGCTCCTACGAGCAGTACTTC. Amino acid sequence: CAWTSRDRGSYEQYF. Supplemented by reference TRBV2 and TRBJ2-7, the full variable domain reads EPEVTQTPSHQVTQMGQEVILRCVPISNHLYFYWYRQILGQKVEFLVSFYNNEISEKSEIFDDQFSVERPDGSNFTLKIRSTKLEDSAMYFCAWTSRDRGSYEQYFGPGTRLTVT.

The chain has TRBV2 and TRBJ1-1; D ambiguous. Germline CDR1 reads SNHLY; CDR2 reads FYNNEI. The CDR3 runs to 13 residues. V lost 6 bases and J 5 bases, leaving 13 bases between the germline ends. CDR3 sequence reads: CASSLLVWTEAFF. In DNA form, the CDR3 reads TGTGCCAGCAGCCTTTTGGTGTGGACTGAAGCTTTCTTT.

The chain employs TRBV19 and TRBJ1-2; D gene uncertain. Trimming removed 1 base from V and 5 bases from J, with 14 bases in between. Germline values: CDR1 LNHDA, CDR2 SQIVND (reference sequence). The CDR3 is 15 amino acids. The CDR3 protein is CASSIVGGELYGYTF. CDR3 bases: TGTGCCAGTAGTATAGTTGGCGGGGAACTATATGGCTACACCTTC. Complete variable domain (other parts from reference TRBV19 and TRBJ1-2): DGGITQSPKYLFRKEGQNVTLSCEQNLNHDAMYWYRQDPGQGLRLIYYSQIVNDFQKGDIAEGYSVSREKKESFPLTVTSAQKNPTAFYLCASSIVGGELYGYTFGSGTRLTVV.

This sequence joins TRBV27 and TRBJ2-1; D unresolved. Trimming removed 5 bases from V and 4 bases from J, with 15 bases in between. This CDR3 has 15 residues. Germline V lookup: CDR1 MNHEY, CDR2 SMNVEV (reference sequence). Here the CDR3 reads CASSRLLDLYNEQFF. DNA of the CDR3: TGTGCCAGCAGTCGACTGCTGGACCTTTACAATGAGCAGTTCTTC.